A selection of T cell receptor beta chains follows, all from one sample in a study of T cell responses to AZD1222 COVID-19 vaccine. This table comes from immunoSEQ multiplex PCR, and its TCRdb copy is limited to in-frame clones, with some not included. The table shows about 120,000 clones, with approximately 85% occurring only once. The source was peripheral blood, collected on day 0 of MenACWY control vaccination. These receptors all stem from an adult in good health. Both conserved end residues are part of each CDR3.

j_call v_call cdr3_aa
TRBJ1-5 TRBV6-2/TRBV6-3 CASSIHGNQPQHF
TRBJ2-7 TRBV28 CASSQAGQGLPYEQYF
TRBJ1-5 TRBV5-5 CASSQDRGYQPQHF
TRBJ2-1 TRBV10-3 CAISATSGGSAVDEQFF
TRBJ2-7 TRBV29-1 CSARGELSYEQYF
TRBJ2-7 TRBV4-3 CASSPSPSGFSYEQYF
TRBJ1-1 TRBV5-5 CASSLDFVNTEAFF
TRBJ2-5 TRBV5-1 CASSFTQYSETQYF
TRBJ2-7 TRBV24-1 CATSDSGRASYEQYF
TRBJ2-3 TRBV5-1 CASSSGLAVSTDTQYF
TRBJ1-1 TRBV28 CASSFRGRMGTEAFF
TRBJ1-2 TRBV10-3 CAISESGGAQDGYTF
TRBJ2-5 TRBV7-2 CASSPRPGMNQETQYF
TRBJ2-7 TRBV4-2 CASSQDQASSPSEQYF
TRBJ2-1 TRBV6-2/TRBV6-3 CASSYSTDYNEQFF
TRBJ1-2 TRBV5-6 CASSLGRGNYGYTF
TRBJ1-1 TRBV6-2/TRBV6-3 CASNYPSRGPMNTEAFF
TRBJ2-7 TRBV29-1 CSVGNEQYF
TRBJ2-7 TRBV7-2 CASSPGALEEQYF
TRBJ2-7 TRBV19 CASSIGKNPTYEQYF
TRBJ1-2 TRBV27 CASNNPQGRNYGYTF
TRBJ1-2 TRBV7-9 CASEQINYGYTF
TRBJ1-1 TRBV5-5 CASSFLYTEAFF
TRBJ2-2 TRBV12-5 CASGLVLRGSGELFF
TRBJ1-2 TRBV4-1 CASSQAGQGAFNYGYTF